This is a list of T cell receptor beta chains from one sample in a study of cytomegalovirus exposure and HLA in healthy donors. Data came from immunoSEQ multiplex PCR; TCRdb stores just in-frame clones and leaves some out. The repertoire includes about 98,000 clones, about 81% of them detected once, and 1.4% sits in the top ten. The sequencing sample was made of PBMCs. The origin of the receptors is a man aged 35 to 55 in good health and CMV-seronegative. Each CDR3 is given with its conserved first and last residue. Fields, in order: V gene, clone size, J gene, D gene, CDR3 protein, CDR3 DNA. The D gene is left open where the match is weak. Only part of the rows carry a size: once, few, many, or a class if the clone is expanded.

TRBV7-9	NA	TRBJ2-7	NA	CASSLEDTEQYF	TGTGCCAGCAGCTTAGAAGACACCGAGCAGTACTTC
TRBV2	NA	TRBJ1-5	NA	CASTRGSNQPQHF	TGTGCCAGCACAAGGGGAAGCAATCAGCCCCAGCATTTT
TRBV30	NA	TRBJ2-2	NA	CAWSGAANTGELFF	TGTGCCTGGAGTGGGGCAGCGAACACCGGGGAGCTGTTTTTT
TRBV10-3	NA	TRBJ1-3	TRBD1	CAISDRGLTSGNTIYF	TGTGCCATCAGTGACAGGGGGCTAACCTCTGGAAACACCATATATTTT
TRBV2	NA	TRBJ2-7	TRBD1	CASSRQGEQYF	TGTGCCAGCTCGCGACAGGGAGAGCAGTACTTC
TRBV7-6	NA	TRBJ2-7	TRBD1	CASSLGTGYEQYF	TGTGCCAGCAGCTTGGGGACAGGGTACGAGCAGTACTTC
TRBV6-6	NA	TRBJ1-2	TRBD1	CASSYLGQGALGYTF	TGTGCCAGCAGTTACCTGGGACAGGGGGCGCTTGGCTACACCTTC
TRBV6-5	NA	TRBJ1-6	TRBD1	CASSDRGGNSPLHF	TGTGCCAGCAGCGACAGGGGCGGTAATTCACCCCTCCACTTT
TRBV29-1	NA	TRBJ2-7	TRBD2	CSVRWASGASSYEQYF	TGCAGCGTTCGCTGGGCTAGCGGGGCGAGCTCCTACGAGCAGTACTTC
TRBV4-1	few	TRBJ1-1	TRBD1	CASSPRQGNTEAFF	TGCGCCAGCAGCCCTCGACAGGGGAACACTGAAGCTTTCTTT
TRBV5-5	NA	TRBJ1-4	NA	CASSRNGEKLFF	TGTGCCAGCAGCCGAAACGGTGAAAAACTGTTTTTT
TRBV5-1	NA	TRBJ1-2	NA	CASSDLEGYGYTF	TGCGCCAGCAGCGACCTGGAGGGGTATGGCTACACCTTC
TRBV18	NA	TRBJ1-1	NA	CASSRDMVNTEAFF	TGTGCCAGCTCACGCGACATGGTGAACACTGAAGCTTTCTTT
TRBV7-2	NA	TRBJ1-6	NA	CASSLGRNPNSPLHF	TGTGCCAGCAGCTTAGGCAGGAATCCTAATTCACCCCTCCACTTT
TRBV28	NA	TRBJ2-7	TRBD2	CASRKRGSSYEQYF	TGTGCCAGCAGGAAGCGGGGGAGCTCCTACGAGCAGTACTTC
TRBV6-5	NA	TRBJ2-2	NA	CASRGRVGTGELFF	TGTGCCAGCAGGGGCAGGGTAGGCACCGGGGAGCTGTTTTTT
TRBV9	NA	TRBJ1-6	NA	CASSVDGVSPLHF	TGTGCCAGCAGCGTAGACGGGGTTTCACCCCTCCACTTT
TRBV29-1	NA	TRBJ2-1	NA	CSGGARGSYEQFF	TGCAGCGGTGGCGCTAGAGGATCCTATGAGCAGTTCTTC
TRBV27	NA	TRBJ2-3	NA	CASSLSRGFSYTDTQYF	TGTGCCAGCAGTTTATCTCGGGGGTTTTCCTACACAGATACGCAGTATTTT
TRBV29-1	NA	TRBJ1-2	NA	CSVPSANYGYTF	TGCAGCGTCCCGTCGGCTAACTATGGCTACACCTTC
TRBV6-1	NA	TRBJ1-5	NA	CASSGPRGSLTPHQPQHF	TGTGCCAGCAGTGGCCCCCGGGGGTCCTTAACCCCGCATCAGCCCCAGCATTTT
TRBV19	NA	TRBJ2-1	TRBD2	CASSIAGLAGGHEQFF	TGTGCCAGTAGTATAGCTGGACTAGCGGGGGGGCATGAGCAGTTCTTC
TRBV6-6	NA	TRBJ2-5	TRBD1	CASTHSHRGQETQYF	TGTGCCAGCACCCACTCTCACAGGGGACAGGAGACCCAGTACTTC
TRBV19	NA	TRBJ1-2	NA	CASTPLGGYGYTF	TGTGCCAGTACCCCTTTAGGGGGCTATGGCTACACCTTC
TRBV7-8	NA	TRBJ2-5	NA	CASSLYRETQYF	TGTGCCAGCAGCTTATATCGTGAGACCCAGTACTTC
TRBV6-6	NA	TRBJ2-7	NA	CASSYSYRPQCF	TGTGCCAGCAGTTACTCATACAGGCCCCAGTGCTTC
TRBV20-1	NA	TRBJ1-4	NA	CSGQDNEKLFF	TGCAGTGGACAGGATAATGAAAAACTGTTTTTT
TRBV28	NA	TRBJ1-6	TRBD1	CATGGQGASPLHF	TGTGCCACCGGGGGACAGGGGGCCTCACCCCTCCACTTT
TRBV5-1	few	TRBJ1-1	NA	CASSLQGAEAFF	TGCGCCAGCAGCTTACAGGGCGCTGAAGCTTTCTTT
TRBV5-6	NA	TRBJ2-3	NA	CASREGGTDTQYF	TGTGCCAGCAGAGAGGGTGGCACAGATACGCAGTATTTT
TRBV19	NA	TRBJ1-1	TRBD1	CASRLRDRRWNTEAFF	TGTGCCAGTAGATTAAGGGACAGGCGATGGAACACTGAAGCTTTCTTT
TRBV10-3	NA	TRBJ2-1	NA	CAISGRANEQFF	TGTGCCATCAGTGGGAGGGCTAATGAGCAGTTCTTC
TRBV5-1	NA	TRBJ1-2	NA	CASSSILTSNYGYTF	TGCGCCAGCAGCTCGATCCTGACAAGTAACTATGGCTACACCTTC
TRBV28	NA	TRBJ2-7	NA	CASSSNSKYEQYF	TGTGCCAGCAGCTCTAATTCTAAATACGAGCAGTACTTC
TRBV6-1	NA	TRBJ1-3	NA	CASSEQQGSGNTIYF	TGTGCCAGCAGTGAACAACAGGGCTCGGGAAACACCATATATTTT
TRBV28	NA	TRBJ1-5	NA	CASHQGRQPQHF	TGTGCCAGCCATCAGGGCCGTCAGCCCCAGCATTTT
TRBV19	NA	TRBJ2-7	TRBD1	CASNPGQKSYEQYF	TGTGCCAGTAATCCGGGACAGAAGTCCTACGAGCAGTACTTC
TRBV7-9	NA	TRBJ2-5	NA	CASSLSVLETQYF	TGTGCCAGCAGCTTAAGCGTGCTAGAGACCCAGTACTTC
TRBV7-9	NA	TRBJ1-1	NA	CASSLGDTGEAFF	TGTGCCAGCAGCTTAGGGGACACAGGGGAAGCTTTCTTT
TRBV13	NA	TRBJ1-1	TRBD1	CASSLLGQVLTEAFF	TGTGCCAGCAGCTTACTCGGACAGGTACTCACTGAAGCTTTCTTT
TRBV19	NA	TRBJ1-5	NA	CASSMGGFRGNQPQHF	TGTGCCAGTAGTATGGGAGGGTTCCGGGGCAATCAGCCCCAGCATTTT
TRBV4-3	NA	TRBJ2-7	TRBD1	CASSQIGTGIGEQYF	TGCGCCAGCAGCCAAATCGGGACAGGGATCGGAGAGCAGTACTTC
TRBV29-1	NA	TRBJ1-4	NA	CSVPDSFNEKLFF	TGCAGCGTCCCCGACAGCTTTAATGAAAAACTGTTTTTT
TRBV7-2	NA	TRBJ2-1	NA	CASSPTPEQIYNEQFF	TGTGCCAGCAGCCCAACCCCCGAACAAATATACAATGAGCAGTTCTTC
TRBV2	NA	TRBJ2-1	NA	CASGKAHGDNEQFF	TGTGCCAGCGGGAAGGCCCACGGGGACAATGAGCAGTTCTTC
TRBV18	NA	TRBJ2-6	NA	CASSPERVKTSGANVLTF	TGTGCCAGCTCACCAGAGAGGGTAAAGACCTCTGGGGCCAACGTCCTGACTTTC
TRBV5-1	NA	TRBJ2-5	NA	CASSPQLDTARTQYF	TGCGCCAGCAGCCCACAACTTGACACGGCTCGGACCCAGTACTTC
TRBV4-3	NA	TRBJ1-3	NA	CASSQESTAVSGNTIYF	TGCGCCAGCAGCCAAGAATCGACAGCCGTCTCTGGAAACACCATATATTTT
TRBV10-3	NA	TRBJ1-1	NA	CASAGRAADTEAFF	TGTGCCAGCGCGGGGAGGGCCGCTGACACTGAAGCTTTCTTT
TRBV7-9	NA	TRBJ1-4	NA	CASSPGLEKLFF	TGTGCCAGCAGCCCAGGCCTTGAAAAACTGTTTTTT
TRBV9	NA	TRBJ2-7	TRBD2	CASSAGTTDEQYF	TGTGCCAGCAGCGCAGGGACTACTGACGAGCAGTACTTC
TRBV7-2	once	TRBJ2-1	TRBD1	CASSRRQGDYNEQFF	TGTGCCAGCAGCCGGAGGCAGGGGGATTACAATGAGCAGTTCTTC
TRBV28	NA	TRBJ2-7	NA	CASSSVLEQYF	TGTGCCAGCAGTTCAGTCTTGGAGCAGTACTTC
TRBV5-8	NA	TRBJ2-7	TRBD1	CASRTGTGTYEQYF	TGTGCCAGCAGAACCGGGACAGGTACCTACGAGCAGTACTTC
TRBV4-3	NA	TRBJ1-1	TRBD1	CASSQHRGRYEAFF	TGCGCCAGCAGCCAACACAGGGGTCGGTATGAAGCTTTCTTT
TRBV2	NA	TRBJ2-1	NA	CASSEWSGAYNEQFF	TGTGCCAGCAGTGAATGGTCAGGGGCCTACAATGAGCAGTTCTTC
TRBV7-2	NA	TRBJ1-2	NA	CASSLTAGSYGYTF	TGTGCCAGCAGCTTAACGGCAGGGTCCTATGGCTACACCTTC